One sample yielded the 29 T cell receptor beta chains listed below, sequenced in a study of cytomegalovirus exposure and HLA in healthy donors (dated by TCRdb to the late 2010s). Library method: the immunoSEQ multiplex PCR assay. For the multiplex PCR, a mixture combining 60 forward primers for TCR Vbeta segments and 13 reverse primers for TCR Jbeta segments was used. The table comes from immuneACCESS by way of TCRdb, which keeps in-frame sequences with V and J called. Part of the clones is missing from these tables; in studies checked, under half for an unresolved V gene and the rest for unknown reasons. This sample comprises more than 95,000 clones, just under 75% of them detected only once. The top ten hold less than 5% of the sample. Sequencing was done on a sample of PBMCs. These TCRs come from a man between 60 and 75 years old in good health and CMV-seropositive.

The V call is TRBV28, the J call TRBJ1-5; D is uncertain. V lost 1 base and J lost 6, with 4 bases in between. The germline V gene has CDR1 MDHEN and CDR2 SYDVKM. The CDR3 covers 12 residues. The CDR3 sequence: CASSLFGQPQHF. The CDR3 bases are TGTGCCAGCAGTTTATTCGGTCAGCCCCAGCATTTT. Using reference TRBV28 and TRBJ1-5 for the parts outside the CDR3, the full variable domain is DVKVTQSSRYLVKRTGEKVFLECVQDMDHENMFWYRQDPGLGLRLIYFSYDVKMKEKGDIPEGYSVSREKKERFSLILESASTNQTSMYLCASSLFGQPQHFGDGTRLSIL.

The chain has TRBV6-5 and TRBJ1-6; 7 positions agree with TRBD1. CDR3 length: 15 residues. V lost 2 bases, J lost 8 bases, and 6 bases stayed unmatched. The germline gives CDR1 MNHEY, CDR2 SVGAGI. The CDR3 reads CASSYEGAPYSPLHF. As DNA, the CDR3 is TGTGCCAGCAGTTACGAGGGGGCGCCGTATTCACCCCTCCACTTT.

This rearrangement joins TRBV6-1 to TRBJ1-1; D not certain. The V end lost 6 bases, the J end lost 7 bases, and 9 bases lay between the germline ends. CDR1 and CDR2 from the germline V gene are MNHNS and SASEGT. CDR3 length equals 11 residues. CDR3 bases: TGTGCCAGCAGAGCCGGGTTTGAAGCTTTCTTT. This codes for CASRAGFEAFF.

This sequence joins TRBV28 and TRBJ1-2; a possible D gene is TRBD1 (5 bases). The CDR3 loop spans 15 amino acids. Trimming shortened V by 5 bases and J by 0 bases, and 13 bases separated the two germline ends. The germline V gene encodes CDR1 MDHEN and CDR2 SYDVKM. The CDR3 spells CASSLSWGANYGYTF. DNA for the CDR3: TGTGCCAGCAGTCTCTCTTGGGGGGCTAACTATGGCTACACCTTC.

This chain links TRBV13 with TRBJ2-5; 10 positions agree with TRBD2. The trim removed 5 bases at V and 2 bases at J, leaving 8 bases unmatched. Per the germline V gene, CDR1 is PRHDT and CDR2 is FYEKMQ (reference sequence). This CDR3 has 16 amino acids. CDR3 nucleotides: TGTGCCAGCAGCGTCCGTCTAGCGGGGGTTCAAGAGACCCAGTACTTC. It translates to CASSVRLAGVQETQYF.

This clone was seen only once. The rearrangement links TRBV20-1 to TRBJ1-1; D is perhaps TRBD1 (5 bases). The CDR3 has 11 residues. Germline assignment: CDR1 DFQATT and CDR2 SNEGSKA (reference sequence). With 7 bases removed from V and 11 bases from J, the gap between germline ends came to 17 bases. The CDR3 DNA reads as TGCAGTGTGGAAACAGGCGCCGGCGCTTTCTTT. Residues: CSVETGAGAFF.

This clone was picked up one time. The chain uses TRBV6-1 and TRBJ2-7; the match to TRBD1 covers 7 bases. V shed 8 bases, J shed 1 base, and the junction held 8 bases outside the gene matches. CDR3 length: 14 amino acids. CDR1 is MNHNS, CDR2 SASEGT, per germline. The DNA for the CDR3 is TGTGCCAGCCGGACAGGAGGCATGTCCTACGAGCAGTACTTC. Translation: CASRTGGMSYEQYF.

The gene calls are TRBV5-1 and TRBJ1-5, with a tentative D call TRBD1 (6 bases). Germline V gene sequence: CDR1 SGHRS, CDR2 YFSETQ. Trimming took 0 bases from V and 5 from J, leaving 12 bases between them. This CDR3 comprises 15 residues. The CDR3 DNA reads as TGCGCCAGCAGCTTGGGGGTGAACAGGGATCAGCCCCAGCATTTT. Amino acid sequence: CASSLGVNRDQPQHF.

The chain joins TRBV18 to TRBJ1-2, with unresolved D. The CDR3 loop spans 13 amino acids. Germline assignment: CDR1 KGHSH and CDR2 LQKENI. Trimming pared 2 bases from V and 6 bases from J, leaving 10 bases between. The CDR3 DNA reads TGTGCCAGCTCACCAAGGAGGGAAGATGGCTACACCTTC. Its translation is CASSPRREDGYTF.

This clone was seen a few times. The junction departs from the called germline gene at one end, perhaps through a read error. V and J are TRBV7-9 and TRBJ1-1; D remains unclear. The CDR3 has 17 amino acids. Looked up from germline, CDR1 is SEHNR and CDR2 is FQNEAQ (reference sequence). CDR3: CASSLALLVLASTEAFF. CDR3 sequence (DNA): TGTGCCAGCAGCCTAGCCCTCCTCGTCCTAGCCAGCACTGAAGCTTTCTTT.

The chain uses TRBV2 and TRBJ2-1, with a possible D match to TRBD2 (6 bases). The germline gives CDR1 SNHLY, CDR2 FYNNEI. The CDR3 covers 11 residues. The germline V and J ends were trimmed by 11 bases and 9 bases, with 14 bases remaining between them. The CDR3 loop reads CAGQEEGEQFF. CDR3 nucleotides: TGTGCCGGTCAAGAGGAGGGTGAGCAGTTCTTC.

This chain links TRBV10-3 with TRBJ2-7, with 7 bases matching TRBD1. Germline V gives CDR1 ENHRY, CDR2 SYGVKD. J lost 0 bases, V lost 1 base, and 15 bases had no gene match. The CDR3 has 19 residues. The CDR3 is CAISEYHRGRTGNSYEQYF. The CDR3 DNA reads as TGTGCCATCAGTGAGTACCACAGGGGAAGAACAGGGAACTCCTACGAGCAGTACTTC.

This clone occurred a few times. The V gene is TRBV28, the J gene TRBJ1-1; a weak D match, TRBD1 (6 bases). V was pared by 7 bases and J by 6 bases, with 15 bases between. Germline V gene lookup returns CDR1 MDHEN and CDR2 SYDVKM. The CDR3 consists of 13 residues. Here the CDR3 DNA reads TGTGCCAGCATTAGAGGGGGGGCGGCTGAAGCTTTCTTT. Protein sequence: CASIRGGAAEAFF.

This clone was seen only once. This chain connects TRBV6-1 to TRBJ2-3; TRBD2 agrees at 8 bases. The germline gives CDR1 MNHNS, CDR2 SASEGT. V lost 9 bases and J lost 6; bases outside the gene matches: 11. The CDR3 is 14 residues long. CDR3 sequence: CASMEAGGWDTQYF. Written as DNA, the CDR3 is TGTGCCAGTATGGAGGCGGGGGGTTGGGATACGCAGTATTTT.

This clone was observed a handful of times. V and J are TRBV19 and TRBJ1-2; 8 bases fit TRBD1. CDR1 and CDR2 (germline): LNHDA, SQIVND (reference sequence). V was clipped by 7 bases and J by 8 bases; unmatched bases: 12. The CDR3 has 14 residues. The DNA of the CDR3 is TGTGCCAGTACCGAAGGCGACAGGGGAGGAGGCTACACCTTC. This sequence encodes CASTEGDRGGGYTF.

The genes are TRBV4-2 and TRBJ1-5; tentatively, D is TRBD1 (5 bases). Germline CDR1 reads LGHNA; CDR2 reads YNFKEQ. V lost 4 bases, J lost 6 bases, and 10 bases lay in between. This CDR3 contains 13 residues. Here the CDR3 DNA reads TGTGCCAGCAGCCCACTCCAGGGTCAGCCCCAGCATTTT. It yields the protein CASSPLQGQPQHF.

This clone was detected once. This chain links TRBV7-9 with TRBJ2-7, with TRBD1 matching over 8 bases. Germline assignment: CDR1 SEHNR and CDR2 FQNEAQ (reference sequence). Trimming cost V 10 bases and J 4 bases; bases outside gene matches: 9. The CDR3 covers 13 residues. The CDR3 DNA follows: TGTGCCATCCCAGGGGGCGTAAAGTACGAGCAGTACTTC. It encodes CAIPGGVKYEQYF.

This clone appeared a single time. J is TRBJ2-7 and V is TRBV30, with TRBD2 matching over 7 bases. CDR1 GTSNPN and CDR2 SVGIG come from the germline V gene (reference sequence). V was pared by 3 bases and J by 7 bases, with 6 bases of the junction left unmatched. The CDR3 is 12 residues long. This CDR3 reads CAWRGGGREQYF. CDR3 in DNA: TGTGCCTGGAGGGGCGGGGGTAGAGAGCAGTACTTC.

In this sample, this clone turned up a few times. The chain links TRBV5-1 to TRBJ2-3; 11 nucleotides line up with TRBD2. This CDR3 is 16 amino acids long. Germline V gives CDR1 SGHRS, CDR2 YFSETQ. The junction had 9 bases not matched to a gene; V was cut back by 3 bases and J by 6 bases. The CDR3 spells CASSSSSGTSGDTQYF. CDR3 DNA: TGCGCCAGCAGCTCCTCCTCCGGGACTAGCGGCGATACGCAGTATTTT.

The rearrangement uses TRBV18 and TRBJ2-7, with 7 positions matching TRBD2. Germline values: CDR1 KGHSH, CDR2 LQKENI. The CDR3 sequence is 16 residues long. The ends lost 2 bases at V and 1 base at J; junction bases unmatched: 8. CDR3 nucleotide sequence: TGTGCCAGCTCACCAAGGATGAGCGGGGTATCCTACGAGCAGTACTTC. This sequence encodes CASSPRMSGVSYEQYF.

This clone was observed a handful of times. The gene calls are TRBV6-6 and TRBJ2-7; D is unresolved. CDR1 and CDR2 (germline): MNHNY, SVGAGI (reference sequence). The CDR3 spans 11 residues. V was clipped by 8 bases and J by 0 bases, with 5 bases between them. The CDR3 nucleotides are TGTGCCAGCGGTAGCTCCTACGAGCAGTACTTC. It is translated as CASGSSYEQYF.

The rearrangement joins TRBV6-1 to TRBJ2-7; tentatively, D is TRBD1 (6 bases). The CDR3 length is 15 residues. CDR1 and CDR2 (germline): MNHNS, SASEGT. V gave up 4 bases and J gave up 2 bases, with 15 bases separating them. The CDR3 loop is CASSGWTDKAYEQYF. In nucleotides, the CDR3 is TGTGCCAGCAGTGGCTGGACAGATAAAGCCTACGAGCAGTACTTC.

The V gene is TRBV10-3, the J gene TRBJ2-5; 7 nucleotides match TRBD1. V was clipped by 6 bases and J by 2 bases; unmatched bases: 6. The CDR3 is 14 residues long. CDR1 and CDR2 (germline): ENHRY, SYGVKD. The CDR3 DNA reads TGTGCCATCAGGGCCGGGACAGCACAAGAGACCCAGTACTTC. It encodes CAIRAGTAQETQYF.

The genes are TRBV6-5 and TRBJ2-5, with D perhaps matching TRBD2 (7 bases). V lost 2 bases and J lost 5, with 15 bases in between. The CDR3 sequence is 15 residues long. The germline CDR1 and CDR2 sequences are MNHEY and SVGAGI. The CDR3 sequence: CASSYLPRGRETQYF. The CDR3 DNA is TGTGCCAGCAGTTACCTTCCGCGGGGGCGGGAGACCCAGTACTTC.

This chain links TRBV28 with TRBJ1-1, with a tentative D call TRBD1 (6 bases). Trimming removed 5 bases from V and 5 bases from J, with 12 bases in between. The CDR3 is made up of 13 amino acids. In germline, CDR1 is MDHEN, CDR2 SYDVKM. CDR3 in amino acids: CASSGGARTEAFF. In DNA, the CDR3 is TGTGCCAGCAGTGGGGGGGCGCGGACTGAAGCTTTCTTT.

The chain links TRBV4-1 to TRBJ2-1; 9 nucleotides line up with TRBD2. This CDR3 has 18 amino acids. The J segment lost 4 bases and the V segment lost 1 base, leaving 11 bases of the junction unmatched. The V gene's germline CDR1 is MGHRA and CDR2 YSYEKL. CDR3 amino acids: CASSQGRRGGRFYNEQFF. CDR3 in DNA: TGCGCCAGCAGCCAAGGGAGGCGGGGGGGCCGATTTTACAATGAGCAGTTCTTC.

The chain is built from TRBV25-1 and TRBJ2-1, with 7 bases matching TRBD2. The CDR3 consists of 16 residues. V gave up 3 bases and J gave up 2 bases; unmatched junction bases: 7. The germline V gene has CDR1 MGHDK and CDR2 SYGVNS. The chain's CDR3 is CASSDLVSGAYNEQFF. The CDR3 nucleotides are TGTGCCAGCAGTGATTTAGTGAGCGGGGCCTACAATGAGCAGTTCTTC.

On this clone: The same CDR3 can be traced to other DNA sequences in this sample. The J gene is TRBJ1-5, the V gene TRBV10-3; the D gene is possibly TRBD1 (6 bases). The germline V gene encodes CDR1 ENHRY and CDR2 SYGVKD. The CDR3 totals 14 residues. Trimming cost V 3 bases and J 5 bases, with 11 bases left between them. This chain's CDR3 is CAISEGQRYQPQHF. The CDR3 nucleotides are TGTGCCATCAGTGAAGGACAGCGCTATCAGCCCCAGCATTTT.

This chain uses TRBV19 with TRBJ1-5; D is undetermined. This CDR3 comprises 12 residues. Trimming shortened V by 6 bases and J by 5 bases, and 8 bases separated the two germline ends. The germline CDR1 and CDR2 sequences are LNHDA and SQIVND (reference sequence). Here the CDR3 reads CASSPPDQPQHF. In DNA, the CDR3 is TGTGCCAGTAGCCCTCCCGATCAGCCCCAGCATTTT.